This TCR beta chain was captured in a study of cytomegalovirus exposure and HLA in healthy donors. Study information: Sequencing of some 190 million T cells in an earlier analysis found 95 million to 120 million unique TCR beta sequences. Overall study results and limits: An analysis done earlier found most TCR beta V segments productive about 87% or about 30% of the time. The listing of roughly 160 TCR beta chains classed them as cytomegalovirus-associated. An observed cluster of highly shared sequence variants was recorded as a likely sequencing artifact.

This clone was picked up a small number of times. Its antigen is unidentified. PCR involved 60 Vbeta and 13 Jbeta primers. Generated by immunoSEQ multiplex PCR, the TCRdb table keeps only in-frame clones and is missing some. The profile shows about 170,000 clones, around 74% of them singletons. The V gene end was trimmed by 5 bases and the J gene end by 4 bases; junction bases not matched to a gene: 9. This CDR3 contains 16 residues. Germline values: CDR1 SGHVS, CDR2 FNYEAQ. Input material: PBMCs. This chain joins TRBV7-6 and TRBJ2-1; 9 bases match TRBD2. This TCR derives from a female donor in good health and CMV-seronegative. CDR3 sequence reads: CASSQRAGGAYNEQFF. CDR3 bases: TGTGCCAGCAGCCAACGTGCGGGGGGGGCGTACAATGAGCAGTTCTTC.